This T cell receptor (beta chain) came from a study of blood T cell repertoires in COVID-19. Here immunoSEQ multiplex PCR was the method, and the copy in TCRdb shows in-frame clones only, minus some. The top ten hold around 1% of the sample, which has roughly 48,000 clones, 85% to 95% seen once. Trimming removed 0 bases at V and 0 bases at J, with 8 bases between. Germline V lookup: CDR1 SGHAT, CDR2 FQDESV (reference sequence). CDR3 length equals 16 residues. V gene TRBV11-1 combines with J gene TRBJ1-4; D ambiguous. The receptor's source is a man between 60 and 70 years old with COVID-19, enrolled during active disease. The sequencing input was peripheral blood. Here the CDR3 reads CASSLARGATNEKLFF. Here the CDR3 DNA reads TGTGCCAGCAGCTTAGCGCGCGGGGCAACTAATGAAAAACTGTTTTTT.